This T cell receptor beta chain was documented in a study of cytomegalovirus exposure and HLA in healthy donors. The CDR3 covers 15 residues. Germline trimming cut 4 bases from V and 0 bases from J; bases unmatched to any gene: 5. Looked up from germline, CDR1 is MDHEN and CDR2 is SYDVKM. Concerning this clone: Its antigen remains unidentified.

Vbeta (60) and Jbeta (13) primers were used in the PCR. Original processing methods: A later analysis tallied about 80 million unique TCR beta chains, 9 million to 12 million of them shared. TCRdb keeps only in-frame clones here, not all; method: immunoSEQ multiplex PCR. The V and J calls and the clone size are those of that table, but D and trimming were determined from the DNA. The data contain 85,000 to 130,000 clones, 65% to 90% of them seen just once; the ten biggest clones take up about 1.2%. Study results and limitations: About 87% or about 30% of the time was how often most TCR beta V segments were productive, according to an earlier analysis.

The receptor was derived from a woman aged 18 to 35 in good health and CMV-seronegative. The chain couples TRBV28 to TRBJ1-1; TRBD1 aligns across 7 bases. The sequenced material came from PBMCs. This CDR3 reads CASSYTGQLNTEAFF. The CDR3 DNA follows: TGTGCCAGCAGTTACACGGGACAGTTGAACACTGAAGCTTTCTTT.